This paragraph reports one T cell receptor beta chain. This record belongs to a study of shared clonotypes between healthy human individuals. CDR1 is MNHNS, CDR2 SASEGT, per germline. The CDR3 has 17 residues. Trimming removed 1 base at V and 2 bases at J, with 14 bases between. Data came from immunoSEQ multiplex PCR; TCRdb stores just in-frame clones and leaves some out. Altogether a few million clones are present, approximately 95% being singletons, with the ten largest covering 0.35% to 0.5%. Sequenced sample: naive CD4+ T cells from PBMCs. Subset in this sample: CD45RA+ positively selected. The TCR was taken from a man between 18 and 35 years old in good health. Some clones in this sample may be carry-over from other donors' samples. The V gene is TRBV6-1, the J gene TRBJ2-2; tentative D call: TRBD1 (5 bases). Here the CDR3 reads CASSEGWLQANTGELFF. CDR3 DNA sequence: TGTGCCAGCAGTGAAGGATGGTTACAGGCTAACACCGGGGAGCTGTTTTTT.